This T cell receptor (beta chain) was recorded in a study of shared clonotypes between healthy human individuals (dated by TCRdb to 2020 to 2022). About the full investigation: The cohort included three men and a couple of women between 18 and 49 years of age. For each donor, CD4 naive and CD4 memory were each given three plates, CD8 naive was given two plates, and CD8 memory was given one plate. To estimate repertoire size and how much clonotype sharing occurs between individuals, the study deeply sequenced the blood TCR repertoires of several healthy adults. Libraries were prepared and TCR repertoires were sequenced by different laboratories using diverse techniques, in order to increase sequencing depth and limit assay-specific biases. Leukapheresis yielded between about 0.8 and 9.5 billion PBMCs per donor.

Donors were healthy HIV-negative adults with no recently reported acute infections or vaccinations. Only Caucasian adults living in Nashville, Tennessee, USA were represented among the donors. CD4+ T cells were enriched by magnetic negative selection; naive cells were then positively selected on CD45RA, and the negative fraction formed the memory subset. After blood collection by leukapheresis, PBMCs were isolated using Ficoll-Histopaque density gradient centrifugation and then cryopreserved in the vapor phase of liquid nitrogen. Analytical flow cytometry was used to check the purity and quantity of every magnetically sorted T cell population. Genomic DNA was isolated from each sorted fraction and quantified by UV absorbance on a Nanodrop 2000c. As regards this clone: The antigen it recognizes is unknown. Base quality data are lacking; no much larger clone is found one base away.

Trimming takes 5 bases from V and 10 bases from J, and the germline ends sit 9 bases apart. Inclusive of the bounding cysteine and phenylalanine, the CDR3 is 11 residues long. Only CDR3 DNA is held: 33 bases, read in frame from base 1. Reading the germline V gene gives CDR1 SGHAT and CDR2 FQNNGV. General findings and caveats noted by the study authors: Naive subsets generally had larger estimated clonotype richness than memory subsets. The genetic and exposure-history diversity represented was limited by the small number of donors. Only blood was sampled, and tissue TCR repertoires likely differ from those in blood. Compared with non-shared clonotypes, clonotypes shared by all four sorted-subset donors had higher generation probabilities. Rarefaction of sorted-subset datasets indicated incomplete sequencing despite the large sequencing depth. Across four donors, 5% to 6% of naive CD4, more than 3% of naive CD8, roughly 2.2% of memory CD4, and under 0.45% of memory CD8 clonotypes were shared. Pairwise subsampling indicated that sequencing depth was expected to affect the degree of clonotype sharing among donors.

TCR CDR3 regions were amplified from genomic DNA by multiplex PCR using the deep immunoSEQ assay. For each cell subset, the extracted genomic DNA was distributed evenly across all wells of several immunoSEQ 96-well plates, and each plate served as one replicate. For sorted subsets, about 200 ng genomic DNA, equal to 25,000 to 35,000 T cell genomes, was loaded into each replicate PCR. Purified libraries were quantified with a Qubit 3.0 fluorometer, sized on a Bioanalyzer 2100, and re-quantified with the KAPA Library Quantification kit. Every immunoSEQ 96-well plate was sequenced on a separate single-read 150-cycle Illumina NextSeq 550 flow cell. Turning to the authors' computational methods: Because the immunoSEQ output included only junctional sequences and no quality scores, the filtering could not be the same as the filtering used for full-length reads. To assign V/J genes and CDR3, sequences were annotated against IMGT germline references using PyIR, a Python wrapper for IgBLAST v1.9. Reads with weak V/J assignments (E-value above 1e-6), missing CDR3, stop codons, out-of-frame junctions, or ambiguous translated residues were removed. V3J clonotypes were defined as sequences sharing an identical inferred V gene, J gene, and CDR3 amino acid sequence. Percentage overlap between repertoires was calculated by dividing the number of shared unique clonotypes by the size of the smaller repertoire. RTK rarefaction, the Chao1 estimator, and Recon v2.1 estimates of unobserved clonotypes were used to assess repertoire richness. Generation probabilities for all TCRbeta clonotypes obtained by the gDNA method from several donors were computed using OLGA. TCRdb holds this immuneACCESS table with in-frame rearrangements only. Some clones are missing; in checked studies, unresolved V genes explain under half, and the rest has no known cause. V and J calls and clone size follow that table, whereas D and trimming were derived from the DNA. For this sample there are approximately 1,500,000 clones; around 95% appear just once. Together, the top ten hold approximately 1.2% of the sample.

Input material: naive CD4+ T cells sorted from blood. The meaning of the sample's cell subset or site label: CD45RA+ positively selected. This clonotype was obtained from a man in his thirties or forties in good health. The chain is encoded by TRBV11-2 joined to TRBJ2-1; the D segment cannot be called with confidence. The nucleotides are TGTGCCAGCAGCCCCGGGTACGAGCAGTTCTTC. This codes for CASSPGYEQFF.